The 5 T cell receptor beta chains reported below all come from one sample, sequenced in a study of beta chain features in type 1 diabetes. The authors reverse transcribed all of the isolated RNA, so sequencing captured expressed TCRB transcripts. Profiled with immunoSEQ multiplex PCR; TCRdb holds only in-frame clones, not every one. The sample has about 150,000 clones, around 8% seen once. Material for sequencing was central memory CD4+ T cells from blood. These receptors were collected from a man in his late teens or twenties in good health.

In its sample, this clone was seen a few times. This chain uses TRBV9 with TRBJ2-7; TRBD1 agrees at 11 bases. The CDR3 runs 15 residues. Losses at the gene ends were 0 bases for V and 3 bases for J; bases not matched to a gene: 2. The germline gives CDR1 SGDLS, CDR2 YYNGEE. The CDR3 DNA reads TGTGCCAGCAGCGTAGAGGGGACAGGGGGCTACGAGCAGTACTTC. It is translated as CASSVEGTGGYEQYF.

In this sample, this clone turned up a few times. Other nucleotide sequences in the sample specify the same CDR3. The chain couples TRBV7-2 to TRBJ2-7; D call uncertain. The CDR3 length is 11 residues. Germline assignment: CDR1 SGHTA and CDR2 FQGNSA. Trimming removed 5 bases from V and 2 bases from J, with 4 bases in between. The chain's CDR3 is CASSPAYEQYF. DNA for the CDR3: TGTGCCAGCAGCCCCGCCTACGAGCAGTACTTC.

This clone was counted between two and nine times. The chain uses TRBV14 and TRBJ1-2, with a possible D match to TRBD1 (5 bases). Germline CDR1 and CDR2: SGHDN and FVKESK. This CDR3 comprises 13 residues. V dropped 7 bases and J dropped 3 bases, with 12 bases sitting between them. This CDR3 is CASIRVADYGYTF. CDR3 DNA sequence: TGTGCCAGCATCAGGGTCGCTGACTATGGCTACACCTTC.

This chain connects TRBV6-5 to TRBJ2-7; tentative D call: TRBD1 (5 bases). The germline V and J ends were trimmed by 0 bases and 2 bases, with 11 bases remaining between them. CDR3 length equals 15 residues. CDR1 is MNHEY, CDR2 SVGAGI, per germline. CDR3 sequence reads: CASSYSGRAAYEQYF. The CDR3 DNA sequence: TGTGCCAGCAGTTACTCCGGCAGGGCAGCCTACGAGCAGTACTTC.

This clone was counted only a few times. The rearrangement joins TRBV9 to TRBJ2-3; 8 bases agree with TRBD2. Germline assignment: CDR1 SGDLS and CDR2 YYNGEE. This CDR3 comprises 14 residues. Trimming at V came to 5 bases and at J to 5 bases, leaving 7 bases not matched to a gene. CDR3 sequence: CASSKAGEGDTQYF. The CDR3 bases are TGTGCCAGCAGTAAAGCGGGAGAGGGAGATACGCAGTATTTT. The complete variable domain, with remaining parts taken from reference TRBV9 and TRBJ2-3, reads DSGVTQTPKHLITATGQRVTLRCSPRSGDLSVYWYQQSLDQGLQFLIQYYNGEERAKGNILERFSAQQFPDLHSELNLSSLELGDSALYFCASSKAGEGDTQYFGPGTRLTVL.